Shown below are 7 T cell receptor beta chains from a single sample sequenced in a study of shared clonotypes between healthy human individuals. Profiling relied on immunoSEQ multiplex PCR, and the TCRdb table lists in-frame clones only, not all of them. Of 2 million to 2.5 million clones in the sample, about 94% were seen once. Sequenced: naive CD4+ T cells sorted from blood. Subset described: CD45RA+ positively selected. The source is a young man in good health.

V and J are TRBV6-1 and TRBJ2-6; possible D gene TRBD2, 6 bases. CDR1 is MNHNS, CDR2 SASEGT, per germline. This CDR3 is built from 16 residues. The ends were cut back, 2 bases at V and 2 bases at J, with 10 bases in the middle. The CDR3 nucleotides are TGTGCCAGCAGTGAATTAGGAGGGACTGGGGCCAACGTCCTGACTTTC. It specifies CASSELGGTGANVLTF.

The CDR3 nucleotides are TGCGCCAGCAGCCAAGATAGAGCCCGGAGTCGCACAGATACGCAGTATTTT. It encodes CASSQDRARSRTDTQYF. J is TRBJ2-3 and V is TRBV4-1; D uncertain. This CDR3 is built from 17 residues. Germline CDR1 is MGHRA and CDR2 is YSYEKL. Trimming shortened V by 0 bases and J by 1 base, and 14 bases separated the two germline ends.

J is TRBJ2-3 and V is TRBV18; 8 bases line up with TRBD2. The CDR3 is 15 amino acids. CDR1 and CDR2 (germline): KGHSH, LQKENI. V lost 3 bases and J lost 7; bases outside the gene matches: 9. This CDR3 reads CASSPGPGGSYTQYF. The CDR3 nucleotides read TGTGCCAGCTCACCGGGTCCGGGGGGGTCATATACGCAGTATTTT.

The chain couples TRBV16 to TRBJ1-2; D remains ambiguous. The V gene's germline CDR1 is KGHSY and CDR2 FQNENV. The CDR3 is 15 residues long. V lost 0 bases, J lost 5 bases, and 13 bases lay in between. This CDR3 reads CASSQSRVQGYGYTF. CDR3 DNA: TGTGCCAGCAGCCAATCGAGGGTTCAAGGGTATGGCTACACCTTC.

The chain employs TRBV27 and TRBJ2-7; 10 bases are a match to TRBD2. This CDR3 has 16 amino acids. V gave up 6 bases and J gave up 1 base; unmatched junction bases: 9. Germline V gene sequence: CDR1 MNHEY, CDR2 SMNVEV (reference sequence). The CDR3 region has the DNA TGTGCCAGCAGCCTTAGACTTAGCGGGGGGTCCTACGAGCAGTACTTC. Protein sequence: CASSLRLSGGSYEQYF.

J is TRBJ2-1 and V is TRBV7-2, with D hard to call. The ends were cut back, 4 bases at V and 4 bases at J, with 11 bases in the middle. The length of the CDR3 is 14 residues. The germline V gene encodes CDR1 SGHTA and CDR2 FQGNSA. The CDR3 DNA reads TGTGCCAGCAGCTCGGCAGGCAAATACAATGAGCAGTTCTTC. Translated: CASSSAGKYNEQFF.

The V gene is TRBV12-5, the J gene TRBJ2-7; D not resolved. Trimming stripped 3 bases from V and 6 bases from J, with 9 bases between. The CDR3 consists of 12 residues. The germline CDR1 and CDR2 sequences are LGHNT and FRNRAP. The CDR3 region is CASGFGFCEQYF. CDR3 DNA: TGTGCTAGTGGTTTTGGGTTTTGCGAGCAGTACTTC.